This T cell receptor beta chain was captured in a study of cytomegalovirus exposure and HLA in healthy donors. Study-wide context: The Caucasian-associated ancestry cluster contained around four fifths of the approximately 390 genotyped donors. Study-wide points: TCR beta chains associated with HLA were, in a later analysis, more clonally expanded than equally common others. Sequence variants that were highly shared formed a cluster that was likely a sequencing artifact.

With regard to this clone: Antigen unknown.

Both 60 Vbeta primers and 13 Jbeta primers went into the PCR. Authors' methods: Roughly 11 million shared chains were among approximately 87 million unique TCR beta chains counted in a later analysis. Clones were read by immunoSEQ multiplex PCR, and TCRdb kept only the in-frame ones, dropping some. V, J and clone size were drawn from that table, and D and trimming were deduced from the DNA. Altogether about 140,000 clones are present, 65% to 85% being singletons, with the ten largest covering approximately 2.5%. Sequenced input: PBMCs. The sequence was collected from a man aged 45-65 years in good health and CMV-seronegative.

The CDR3 DNA sequence: TGTGCCAGCAGTTACTCATCAGGGCGTCCCGGTGGCTACACCTTC. It specifies CASSYSSGRPGGYTF. This chain uses TRBV6-5 with TRBJ1-2; possible D gene TRBD1, 5 bases. CDR3 length: 15 amino acids. Germline CDR1 reads MNHEY; CDR2 reads SVGAGI. Deletions cut 0 bases from V and 7 bases from J, with 15 bases between.